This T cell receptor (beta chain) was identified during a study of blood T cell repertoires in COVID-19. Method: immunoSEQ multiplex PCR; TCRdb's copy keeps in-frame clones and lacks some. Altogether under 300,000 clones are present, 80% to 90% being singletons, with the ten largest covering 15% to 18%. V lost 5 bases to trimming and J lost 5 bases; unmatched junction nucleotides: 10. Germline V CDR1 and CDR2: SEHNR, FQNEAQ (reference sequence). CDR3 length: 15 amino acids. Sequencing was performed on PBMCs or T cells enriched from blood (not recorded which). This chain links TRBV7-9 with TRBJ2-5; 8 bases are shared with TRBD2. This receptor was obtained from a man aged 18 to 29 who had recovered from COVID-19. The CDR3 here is CASSLRELAGETQYF. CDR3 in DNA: TGTGCCAGCAGCCTGAGGGAGCTAGCGGGTGAGACCCAGTACTTC.